This T cell receptor beta chain was documented in a study of blood T cell repertoires in COVID-19. Sequencing used immunoSEQ multiplex PCR; TCRdb keeps in-frame clones, though not all of them. The sample has more than 200,000 clones, around nine tenths seen once. Individuals aged 18 to 89 years were recruited from roughly 22 US areas. CDR1 is SQVTM, CDR2 ANQGSEA, per germline. The CDR3 has 15 amino acids. V was clipped by 5 bases and J by 0 bases, with 13 bases between them. The sequence derives from a woman aged 50 to 60 who had recovered from COVID-19. V and J are TRBV29-1 and TRBJ2-2, with D uncertain. Sequenced: PBMCs or T cells enriched from blood (not recorded which). CDR3 protein: CSVKARISNTGELFF. The CDR3 region has the DNA TGCAGCGTTAAGGCCAGGATATCGAACACCGGGGAGCTGTTTTTT.